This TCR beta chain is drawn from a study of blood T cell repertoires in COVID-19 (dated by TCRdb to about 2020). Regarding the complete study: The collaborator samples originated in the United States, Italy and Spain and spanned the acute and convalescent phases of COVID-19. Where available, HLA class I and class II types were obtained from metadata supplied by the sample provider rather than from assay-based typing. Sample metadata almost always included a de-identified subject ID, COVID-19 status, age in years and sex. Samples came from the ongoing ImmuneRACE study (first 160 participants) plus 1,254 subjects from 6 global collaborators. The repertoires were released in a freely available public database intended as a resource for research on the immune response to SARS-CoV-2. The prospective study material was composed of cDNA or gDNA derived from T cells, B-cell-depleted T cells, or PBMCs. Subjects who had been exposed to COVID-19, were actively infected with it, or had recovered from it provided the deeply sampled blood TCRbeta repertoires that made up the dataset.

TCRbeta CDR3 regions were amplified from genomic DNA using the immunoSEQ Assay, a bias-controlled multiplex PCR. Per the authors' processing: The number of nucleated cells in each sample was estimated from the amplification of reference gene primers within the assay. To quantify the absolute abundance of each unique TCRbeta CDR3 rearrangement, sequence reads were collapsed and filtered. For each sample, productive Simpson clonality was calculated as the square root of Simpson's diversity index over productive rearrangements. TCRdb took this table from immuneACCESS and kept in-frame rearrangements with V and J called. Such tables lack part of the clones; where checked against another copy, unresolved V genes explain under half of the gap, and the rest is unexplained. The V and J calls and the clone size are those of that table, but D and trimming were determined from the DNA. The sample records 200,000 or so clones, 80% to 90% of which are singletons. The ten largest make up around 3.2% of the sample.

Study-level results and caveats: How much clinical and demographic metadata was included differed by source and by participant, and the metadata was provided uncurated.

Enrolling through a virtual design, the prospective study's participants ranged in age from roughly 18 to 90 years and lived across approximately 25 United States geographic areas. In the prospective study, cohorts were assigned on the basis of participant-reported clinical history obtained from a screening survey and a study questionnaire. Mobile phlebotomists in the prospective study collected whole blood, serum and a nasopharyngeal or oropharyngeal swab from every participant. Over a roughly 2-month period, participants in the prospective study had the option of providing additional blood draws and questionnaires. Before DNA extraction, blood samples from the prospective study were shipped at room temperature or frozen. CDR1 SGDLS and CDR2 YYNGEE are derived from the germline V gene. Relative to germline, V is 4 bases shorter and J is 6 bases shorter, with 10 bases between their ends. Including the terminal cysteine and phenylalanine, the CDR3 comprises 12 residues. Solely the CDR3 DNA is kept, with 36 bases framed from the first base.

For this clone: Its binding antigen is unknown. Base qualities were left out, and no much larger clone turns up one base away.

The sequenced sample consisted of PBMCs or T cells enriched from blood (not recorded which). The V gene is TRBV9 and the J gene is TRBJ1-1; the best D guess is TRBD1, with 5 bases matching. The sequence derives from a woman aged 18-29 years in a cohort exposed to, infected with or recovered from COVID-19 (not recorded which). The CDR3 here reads CASSPPQAEAFF. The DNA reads TGTGCCAGCAGCCCCCCACAGGCTGAAGCTTTCTTT.